One sample yielded the 32 T cell receptor beta chains listed below, sequenced in a study of CD8 T cells in ankylosing spondylitis. MiXCR, run by TCRdb on the 5' RACE reads, gives a single entry per CDR3 protein. The sample has some 140,000 distinct CDR3 sequences, roughly 6.6% seen once. Sequenced: blood, either unsorted or a sorted T cell fraction (not recorded which). Receptors originate from a female donor with ankylosing spondylitis or in good health (not recorded which).

This clonotype was counted ten times or more. The V and J genes are TRBV4-1 and TRBJ1-1; TRBD1 matches 8 bases. CDR1 is MGHRA, CDR2 YSYEKL, per germline. CDR3 size: 14 residues. The J segment lost 8 bases and the V segment lost 0 bases, leaving 5 bases of the junction unmatched. The CDR3, as DNA: TGCGCCAGCAGCCAAGAGGCCCGGGACAGGGAAGCTTTCTTT. Translating it yields CASSQEARDREAFF.

This clonotype was counted ten times or more. This CDR3 is missing its conserved last phenylalanine or tryptophan, likely due to a read error. The limits of the CDR3 on the DNA are not certain, so only TCRdb's listed CDR3 is given. The chain joins TRBV25-1 to TRBJ2-7. The CDR3 spans 12 amino acids, including both terminal residues. CDR1 is MGHDK, CDR2 SYGVNS, per germline. CDR3 sequence: CASSEYNSQLLK.

This clonotype was found many times. The V gene is TRBV7-2, the J gene TRBJ1-3; D gene unclear. V shed 7 bases and J shed 4 bases, with 5 bases lying between them. This CDR3 is 11 amino acids long. CDR1 and CDR2 (germline): SGHTA, FQGNSA. CDR3 coding DNA: TGTGCCAGCACCTCGGGAAACACCATATATTTT. It yields the protein CASTSGNTIYF.

At least ten counts were recorded for this clonotype. In DNA, the CDR3 is TGTGCCACCAGCAGAGCCCGGGACAGGGGTAATGAAAAACTGTTTTTT. This translates into CATSRARDRGNEKLFF. The chain uses TRBV15 and TRBJ1-4; TRBD1 aligns across 10 bases. Germline assignment: CDR1 LNHNV and CDR2 YYDKDF (reference sequence). The CDR3 is 16 amino acids. With 1 base clipped from V and 4 bases from J, the junction kept 3 bases outside the gene matches. Variable domain in full (rest from reference TRBV15 and TRBJ1-4): DAMVIQNPRYQVTQFGKPVTLSCSQTLNHNVMYWYQQKSSQAPKLLFHYYDKDFNNEADTPDNFQSRRPNTSFCFLDIRSPGLGDTAMYLCATSRARDRGNEKLFFGSGTQLSVL.

This clonotype was observed many times. CDR3 sequence (DNA): TGTGCCAGCACCCTCCTGCAGGGCACCGGGGAGCTGTTTTTT. Its protein product is CASTLLQGTGELFF. The V call is TRBV6-1, the J call TRBJ2-2; weak D call: TRBD1 (5 bases). The CDR3 contains 14 residues. Trimming cost V 7 bases and J 4 bases, with 13 bases left between them. Germline V lookup: CDR1 MNHNS, CDR2 SASEGT.

This clonotype has ten or more counts. CDR3 residues: CASSPFGGRSTDTQYF. The CDR3 bases are TGTGCCAGCAGCCCATTTGGGGGGAGAAGCACAGATACGCAGTATTTT. The chain is built from TRBV9 and TRBJ2-3; possible D gene TRBD2, 6 bases. Trimming cost V 4 bases and J 0 bases, with 15 bases left between them. CDR1 is SGDLS, CDR2 YYNGEE, per germline. The CDR3 is 16 amino acids.

This chain links TRBV5-4 with TRBJ1-1; perhaps TRBD1 as D (6 bases). V was trimmed by 7 bases and J by 6 bases, leaving 16 bases between them. The CDR3 runs 13 residues. CDR1 and CDR2 from the germline V gene are SGHNT and YYREEE (reference sequence). CDR3 coding DNA: TGTGCCAGCCGAGTCAATGGGGGCGCTGAAGCTTTCTTT. It translates to CASRVNGGAEAFF. Supplemented by reference TRBV5-4 and TRBJ1-1, the full variable domain reads ETGVTQSPTHLIKTRGQQVTLRCSSQSGHNTVSWYQQALGQGPQFIFQYYREEENGRGNFPPRFSGLQFPNYSSELNVNALELDDSALYLCASRVNGGAEAFFGQGTRLTVV.

Ten or more counts support this clonotype. The genes are TRBV27 and TRBJ2-3; D possibly corresponds to TRBD2 (5 bases). V lost 7 bases to trimming and J lost 0 bases, with 17 bases between them. The CDR3 is 16 residues long. Germline CDR1 is MNHEY and CDR2 is SMNVEV (reference sequence). The DNA for the CDR3 is TGTGCCAGCACCCAAGCGGCGAAATTAAGCACAGATACGCAGTATTTT. It specifies CASTQAAKLSTDTQYF.

This clonotype was recorded many times. The chain employs TRBV28 and TRBJ2-1; the D gene is possibly TRBD2 (6 bases). This CDR3 contains 16 residues. Trimming shortened V by 6 bases and J by 7 bases, and 22 bases separated the two germline ends. CDR1 and CDR2 from the germline V gene are MDHEN and SYDVKM. CDR3 sequence: CASRAPPGGGENEQFF. CDR3 DNA: TGTGCCAGCAGAGCCCCACCAGGTGGAGGGGAAAATGAGCAGTTCTTC.

This clonotype was detected many times. The gene calls are TRBV5-5 and TRBJ2-2; TRBD1 aligns across 7 bases. This CDR3 has 15 amino acids. V dropped 4 bases and J dropped 7; count of bases not matched to a gene: 10. The germline gives CDR1 SGHKS, CDR2 YYEKEE (reference sequence). The DNA of the CDR3 is TGTGCCAGCAGCGAGTTGACAGGGACCGGCGGGGAGCTGTTTTTT. This gives the protein CASSELTGTGGELFF. Filled out from reference TRBV5-5 and TRBJ2-2, the complete variable domain reads DAGVTQSPTHLIKTRGQQVTLRCSPISGHKSVSWYQQVLGQGPQFIFQYYEKEERGRGNFPDRFSARQFPNYSSELNVNALLLGDSALYLCASSELTGTGGELFFGEGSRLTVL.

The genes are TRBV5-1 and TRBJ2-1; TRBD1 might be the D (6 bases). The germline V and J ends were trimmed by 1 base and 8 bases, with 10 bases remaining between them. Germline loops: CDR1 SGHRS, CDR2 YFSETQ. The CDR3 has 13 amino acids. CDR3 sequence reads: CASSLTGYYEQFF. The CDR3, as DNA: TGCGCCAGCAGCTTGACAGGGTATTATGAGCAGTTCTTC. Full variable domain (remainder filled in from reference TRBV5-1 and TRBJ2-1): KAGVTQTPRYLIKTRGQQVTLSCSPISGHRSVSWYQQTPGQGLQFLFEYFSETQRNKGNFPGRFSGRQFSNSRSEMNVSTLELGDSALYLCASSLTGYYEQFFGPGTRLTVL.

The sample holds many counts of this clonotype. The CDR3 loop reads CASSTHGTSPFSGANVLTF. CDR3 in DNA: TGTGCCAGCAGCACACACGGGACTAGTCCGTTCTCTGGGGCCAACGTCCTGACTTTC. The chain is built from TRBV3-1 and TRBJ2-6, with 8 positions matching TRBD2. The trim removed 5 bases at V and 0 bases at J, leaving 12 bases unmatched. The CDR3 is 19 residues long. CDR1 is LGHDT, CDR2 YNNKEL, per germline (reference sequence).

Note on this clonotype: This may stem from a read error, because a much larger clone lies one nucleotide away. The rearrangement joins TRBV7-9 to TRBJ1-1; TRBD1 agrees at 12 bases. There are 15 residues in the CDR3. Germline assignment: CDR1 SEHNR and CDR2 FQNEAQ (reference sequence). CDR3 amino acids: CSSSPSGQGAIGAFF. The CDR3 DNA follows: TGTTCCAGCAGCCCGTCGGGACAGGGGGCGATAGGAGCTTTCTTT.

This clonotype was counted at least ten times. J is TRBJ2-3 and V is TRBV18; no definite D call. The V and J ends lost 3 bases and 5 bases respectively, with 3 bases between them. The CDR3 has 11 amino acids. Germline loops: CDR1 KGHSH, CDR2 LQKENI. CDR3 residues: CASSPGDTQYF. In nucleotides, the CDR3 is TGTGCCAGCTCACCGGGAGATACGCAGTATTTT.

This clonotype was counted ten times or more. The chain joins TRBV3-1 to TRBJ2-3; D is undetermined. Trimming cost V 4 bases and J 0 bases, with 20 bases left between them. There are 18 residues in the CDR3. Germline CDR1 is LGHDT and CDR2 is YNNKEL (reference sequence). For the CDR3, the DNA is TGTGCCAGCAGCCCCCAGCCGGCAGCGTCGACTAGCACAGATACGCAGTATTTT. Amino acids: CASSPQPAASTSTDTQYF.

This clonotype has a count of ten or more. The chain combines TRBV19 with TRBJ1-4; D gene ambiguous. The V gene lost 11 bases and the J gene lost 5 bases, with 21 bases spanning the gap. Germline V gives CDR1 LNHDA, CDR2 SQIVND (reference sequence). The CDR3 sequence is 15 residues long. The CDR3 region has the DNA TGTGCCTCCTGTATATCCGGGCCTAGCAATGAAAAACTGTTTTTT. This translates into CASCISGPSNEKLFF.

This clonotype was seen repeatedly, ten times or more. CDR3 sequence: CASSGTVNQPQHF. CDR3 nucleotides: TGTGCCAGCAGCGGGACAGTTAATCAGCCCCAGCATTTT. This chain connects TRBV7-6 to TRBJ1-5; TRBD1 matches at 7 bases. CDR1 SGHVS and CDR2 FNYEAQ come from the germline V gene. Trimming cost V 5 bases and J 4 bases; bases outside gene matches: 2. This CDR3 contains 13 residues.

This clonotype was found many times. This rearrangement joins TRBV5-1 to TRBJ2-7, with D perhaps TRBD1 or TRBD2 (5 bases each). The V end lost 1 base, the J end lost 4 bases, and 9 bases lay between the germline ends. Germline V lookup: CDR1 SGHRS, CDR2 YFSETQ. The CDR3 totals 13 residues. The CDR3 sequence is CASSLRGEYEQYF. CDR3 bases: TGCGCCAGCAGCTTGCGAGGGGAATACGAGCAGTACTTC.

This clonotype was recorded at least ten times. The gene calls are TRBV6-2 or TRBV6-3 and TRBJ1-5; 8 bases are a match to TRBD1. CDR3 length: 14 amino acids. The germline V gene encodes CDR1 MNHEY and CDR2 SVGEGT. With 2 bases clipped from V and 9 bases from J, the junction kept 6 bases outside the gene matches. The CDR3 loop is CASSYPGGKGPQHF. Written as DNA, the CDR3 is TGTGCCAGCAGTTACCCAGGGGGCAAAGGGCCCCAGCATTTT.

This clonotype occurred many times. This sequence joins TRBV28 and TRBJ1-6; unclear D gene. The V end was cut by 6 bases, the J end by 0 bases, with 15 bases between. The CDR3 runs to 17 residues. Germline V CDR1 and CDR2: MDHEN, SYDVKM. CDR3 coding DNA: TGTGCCAGCAGGGTCGCCCGGGCTAGCTCCTATAATTCACCCCTCCACTTT. Translating gives CASRVARASSYNSPLHF.

This chain connects TRBV7-2 to TRBJ1-1; 9 nucleotides line up with TRBD1. The CDR3 spans 14 residues. Germline assignment: CDR1 SGHTA and CDR2 FQGNSA. V shed 2 bases and J 4 bases; nucleotides not matched to a gene: 2. In DNA, the CDR3 is TGTGCCAGCAGCTTAACAGGGGGCGTCACTGAAGCTTTCTTT. Residues: CASSLTGGVTEAFF.

This clonotype was seen at least ten times. V usage is TRBV20-1 and J usage is TRBJ2-5; D is unresolved. Germline V gives CDR1 DFQATT, CDR2 SNEGSKA (reference sequence). This CDR3 comprises 15 residues. The V end was cut by 0 bases, the J end by 1 base, with 12 bases between. The CDR3 bases are TGCAGTGCTAGAGATTACTCGACCCCCCAAGAGACCCAGTACTTC. This encodes CSARDYSTPQETQYF.

This clonotype was seen repeatedly, ten times or more. This chain connects TRBV20-1 to TRBJ1-4; 7 positions agree with TRBD1. The CDR3 spans 14 residues. Germline V CDR1 and CDR2: DFQATT, SNEGSKA (reference sequence). V lost 1 base and J lost 5; bases outside the gene matches: 4. CDR3 nucleotide sequence: TGCAGTGCTAGAGTAGTACAGGGGAATGAAAAACTGTTTTTT. It codes for CSARVVQGNEKLFF.

J is TRBJ2-3 and V is TRBV2; D gene unclear. The CDR3 is made up of 15 amino acids. Per germline, CDR1 SNHLY and CDR2 FYNNEI. The V end was cut by 7 bases, the J end by 0 bases, with 14 bases between. DNA for the CDR3: TGTGCCAGCATCCGGGCCCCAATTAGCACAGATACGCAGTATTTT. Amino acid sequence: CASIRAPISTDTQYF.

The chain couples TRBV30 to TRBJ2-5, with 8 bases identical to TRBD2. V was pared by 0 bases and J by 2 bases, with 5 bases of the junction left unmatched. CDR1 and CDR2 from the germline V gene are GTSNPN and SVGIG (reference sequence). CDR3 length equals 15 residues. The chain's CDR3 is CAWSVGGGLQETQYF. DNA for the CDR3: TGTGCCTGGAGTGTCGGGGGGGGATTACAAGAGACCCAGTACTTC.

In its sample, this clonotype was seen a few times. The chain joins TRBV5-1 to TRBJ2-7; D remains unclear. Deletions cut 5 bases from V and 0 bases from J, with 12 bases between. The CDR3 is 14 amino acids. In germline, CDR1 is SGHRS, CDR2 YFSETQ. DNA of the CDR3: TGCGCCAGCAGTCCCTTACCCGCCTCCTACGAGCAGTACTTC. As protein: CASSPLPASYEQYF.

V usage is TRBV14 and J usage is TRBJ2-1; 16 nucleotides match TRBD2. CDR1 is SGHDN, CDR2 FVKESK, per germline. V was pared by 5 bases and J by 0 bases, with 7 bases of the junction left unmatched. The CDR3 covers 19 residues. In nucleotides, the CDR3 is TGTGCCAGCAGCAAGCCGGGACTAGCGGGGGGGAGCTCCTACAATGAGCAGTTCTTC. Its translation is CASSKPGLAGGSSYNEQFF.

The chain carries TRBV6-1 and TRBJ1-2; 8 nucleotides match TRBD1. CDR1 MNHNS and CDR2 SASEGT come from the germline V gene. V was clipped by 6 bases and J by 3 bases; unmatched bases: 3. CDR3 size: 13 residues. Here the CDR3 reads CASSQTGDYGYTF. CDR3 in DNA: TGTGCCAGCAGCCAGACAGGGGACTATGGCTACACCTTC.

The table lists this clonotype with many counts. The rearrangement joins TRBV14 to TRBJ1-1; no reliable D call. The CDR3 has 13 amino acids. Between the trimmed V and J ends, which lost 3 bases and 11 bases, there was a span of 16 bases. From germline, CDR1 is SGHDN and CDR2 FVKESK. The CDR3 spells CASSQQTPRGAFF. As DNA, the CDR3 is TGTGCCAGCAGCCAGCAGACACCCCGTGGGGCTTTCTTT.

Many counts were recorded for this clonotype. This chain uses TRBV27 with TRBJ1-2; D is ambiguous. This CDR3 is built from 15 residues. Germline lookup yields CDR1 MNHEY and CDR2 SMNVEV (reference sequence). V dropped 5 bases and J dropped 3 bases, with 16 bases sitting between them. The CDR3 loop reads CASSPEWTVDYGYTF. DNA of the CDR3: TGTGCCAGCAGTCCCGAGTGGACCGTCGACTATGGCTACACCTTC.

Concerning this clonotype: Germline and junction disagree at one end, which may indicate a read error. The chain joins TRBV7-9 to TRBJ1-1; D remains ambiguous. Germline V gene data show CDR1 as SEHNR and CDR2 as FQNEAQ (reference sequence). The CDR3 consists of 13 residues. The DNA of the CDR3 is TGTGCCAGCAGCCGTGGTTGGAACGCTGAAGCTTTCTTT. Encoded protein: CASSRGWNAEAFF.

This clonotype was detected ten times or more. The chain employs TRBV20-1 and TRBJ2-1, with 8 nucleotides matching TRBD2. Trimming removed 5 bases from V and 3 bases from J; junction bases left unmatched: 12. Germline V gene lookup returns CDR1 DFQATT and CDR2 SNEGSKA (reference sequence). The CDR3 contains 16 residues. CDR3 sequence reads: CSAPPGGAGGYNEQFF. The CDR3 nucleotides read TGCAGTGCTCCTCCGGGGGGGGCCGGGGGCTACAATGAGCAGTTCTTC.